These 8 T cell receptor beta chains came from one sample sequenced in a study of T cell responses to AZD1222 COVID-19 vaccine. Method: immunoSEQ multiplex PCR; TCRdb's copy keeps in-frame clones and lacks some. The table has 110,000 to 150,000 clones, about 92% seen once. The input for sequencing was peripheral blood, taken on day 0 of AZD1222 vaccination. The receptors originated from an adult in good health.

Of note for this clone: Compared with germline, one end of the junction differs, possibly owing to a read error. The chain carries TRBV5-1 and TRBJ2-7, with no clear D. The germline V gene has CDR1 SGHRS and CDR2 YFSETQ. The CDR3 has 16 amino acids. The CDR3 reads CASRLEPNRDSYEQYF. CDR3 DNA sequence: TGCGCCAGCAGGTTGGAGCCGAACAGAGACTCCTACGAGCAGTACTTC.

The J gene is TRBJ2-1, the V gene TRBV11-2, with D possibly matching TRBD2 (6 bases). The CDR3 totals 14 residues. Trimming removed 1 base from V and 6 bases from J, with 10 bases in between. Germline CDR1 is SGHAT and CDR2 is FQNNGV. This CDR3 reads CASSLASAINEQFF. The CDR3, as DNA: TGTGCCAGCAGCTTAGCTAGCGCTATCAATGAGCAGTTCTTC.

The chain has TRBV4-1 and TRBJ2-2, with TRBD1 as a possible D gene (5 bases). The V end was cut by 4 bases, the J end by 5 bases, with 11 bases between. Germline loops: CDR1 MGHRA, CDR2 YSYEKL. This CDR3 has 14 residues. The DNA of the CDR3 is TGCGCCAGCAGCCCCGGACAAGGTACCGGGGAGCTGTTTTTT. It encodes CASSPGQGTGELFF.

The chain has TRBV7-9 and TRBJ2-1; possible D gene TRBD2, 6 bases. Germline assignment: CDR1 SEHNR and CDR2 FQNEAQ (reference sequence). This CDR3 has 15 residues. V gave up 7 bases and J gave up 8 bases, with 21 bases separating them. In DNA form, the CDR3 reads TGTGCCAGCAATGTCCGGAGGGGTGGATCCTATGAGCAGTTCTTC. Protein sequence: CASNVRRGGSYEQFF.

CDR3 region: CASSGGTGGLYGYTF. CDR3 DNA: TGTGCCAGCAGTGGAGGGACAGGGGGCCTCTATGGCTACACCTTC. This chain uses TRBV6-2 or TRBV6-3 with TRBJ1-2; 12 bases are shared with TRBD1. Germline CDR1 MNHEY, CDR2 SVGEGT. CDR3 length: 15 amino acids. Germline trimming cut 5 bases from V and 4 bases from J; bases unmatched to any gene: 5.

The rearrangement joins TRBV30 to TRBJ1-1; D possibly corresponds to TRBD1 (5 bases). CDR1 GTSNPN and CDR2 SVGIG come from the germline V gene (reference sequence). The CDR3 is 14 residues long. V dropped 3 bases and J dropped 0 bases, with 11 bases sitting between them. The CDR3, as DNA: TGTGCCTGGAGGGGCGGGGGGATGAACACTGAAGCTTTCTTT. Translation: CAWRGGGMNTEAFF.

The CDR3 nucleotides read TGTGCCAGCAGTACCCGGGGAGGGTCGGAGACCCAGTACTTC. Protein: CASSTRGGSETQYF. The chain combines TRBV28 with TRBJ2-5, with 7 positions matching TRBD2. This CDR3 contains 14 residues. J gave up 5 bases and V 5 bases, and 8 bases lay outside the gene matches. Germline CDR1 is MDHEN and CDR2 is SYDVKM.

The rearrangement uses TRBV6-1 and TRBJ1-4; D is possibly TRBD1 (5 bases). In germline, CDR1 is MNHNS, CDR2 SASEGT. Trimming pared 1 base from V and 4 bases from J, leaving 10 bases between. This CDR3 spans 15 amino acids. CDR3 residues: CASSEGADNNEKLFF. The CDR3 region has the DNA TGTGCCAGCAGTGAAGGGGCGGACAATAATGAAAAACTGTTTTTT.